One sample yielded the 22 T cell receptor beta chains listed below, sequenced in a study of T cells in localized non-small cell lung cancer (dated by TCRdb to the early 2020s). Library creation used the immunoSEQ multiplex PCR assay. This is the immuneACCESS table as TCRdb keeps it, with only in-frame sequences that have V and J called. A part of the clones is gone; compared with another copy, unresolved V genes explain less than half, and the rest is unexplained. Within this sample are 60,000 to 85,000 clones, with about 90% of them counted one time only. The top ten clones comprise roughly 22% of the sample. The sample in question was peripheral blood, obtained before any cancer treatment. The receptors stem from a male donor at least 60 years old with stage III squamous cell lung carcinoma.

The CDR3 nucleotides read TGTGCCAGCAGCTTGGCAGTCACCGGGGAGCTGTTTTTT. It codes for CASSLAVTGELFF. V is TRBV7-6 and J is TRBJ2-2; D is uncertain. The CDR3 totals 13 residues. V was trimmed by 3 bases and J by 4 bases, leaving 6 bases between them. CDR1 is SGHVS and CDR2 is FNYEAQ in the germline V gene.

The chain links TRBV6-6 to TRBJ1-6, with D possibly matching TRBD1 (5 bases). The CDR3 runs 16 residues. Trimming cost V 6 bases and J 10 bases, with 22 bases left between them. The germline CDR1 and CDR2 sequences are MNHNY and SVGAGI (reference sequence). The CDR3 here is CASSAGRGRLRSPLHF. CDR3 nucleotide sequence: TGTGCCAGCAGCGCCGGGAGGGGTAGGCTTCGATCACCCCTCCACTTT.

The J gene is TRBJ1-2, the V gene TRBV7-2, with 8 bases lining up with TRBD1. CDR3 length equals 16 residues. From germline, CDR1 is SGHTA and CDR2 FQGNSA. With V trimmed by 2 bases and J by 6 bases, 11 bases remained unmatched. CDR3 DNA sequence: TGTGCCAGCAGCTTAAACAGGGGGGCGGAGGGCGATGGCTACACCTTC. Protein product: CASSLNRGAEGDGYTF.

The gene calls are TRBV10-3 and TRBJ1-1, with 8 nucleotides matching TRBD1. The ends lost 0 bases at V and 4 bases at J; junction bases unmatched: 4. This CDR3 is built from 15 residues. Germline V CDR1 and CDR2: ENHRY, SYGVKD. The CDR3 region is CAISESTGGSTEAFF. The CDR3 DNA is TGTGCCATCAGTGAGTCAACAGGGGGTAGCACTGAAGCTTTCTTT.

The gene calls are TRBV11-1 and TRBJ1-1; D not resolved. V lost 5 bases, J lost 0 bases, and 7 bases lay in between. Germline CDR1 reads SGHAT; CDR2 reads FQDESV (reference sequence). The CDR3 extends over 13 amino acids. DNA of the CDR3: TGTGCCAGCAGCGAAAACATGAACACTGAAGCTTTCTTT. It is translated as CASSENMNTEAFF.

V is TRBV27 and J is TRBJ1-1, with 7 bases fitting TRBD1. Germline V gene lookup returns CDR1 MNHEY and CDR2 SMNVEV (reference sequence). The CDR3 spans 14 residues. V dropped 2 bases and J dropped 3; count of bases not matched to a gene: 3. The DNA for the CDR3 is TGTGCCAGCAGTTTACTTACAGGGGACACTGAAGCTTTCTTT. Protein: CASSLLTGDTEAFF.

The chain uses TRBV5-1 and TRBJ2-3; TRBD2 matches at 8 bases. The trim removed 6 bases at V and 2 bases at J, leaving 11 bases unmatched. Germline assignment: CDR1 SGHRS and CDR2 YFSETQ. This CDR3 region has 16 residues. The CDR3, as DNA: TGCGCCAGCACCACCGGCCGGGGGGGGCTCACAGATACGCAGTATTTT. Translation: CASTTGRGGLTDTQYF. The entire variable domain, with the rest obtained from reference TRBV5-1 and TRBJ2-3, is as follows: KAGVTQTPRYLIKTRGQQVTLSCSPISGHRSVSWYQQTPGQGLQFLFEYFSETQRNKGNFPGRFSGRQFSNSRSEMNVSTLELGDSALYLCASTTGRGGLTDTQYFGPGTRLTVL.

This clone appeared a single time. The gene calls are TRBV5-6 and TRBJ1-1; D uncertain. This CDR3 is 13 amino acids long. Trimming cost V 5 bases and J 5 bases, with 13 bases left between them. Germline V gene data show CDR1 as SGHDT and CDR2 as YYEEEE. For the CDR3, the DNA is TGTGCCAGCAGTTCCACGGGGAATACTGAAGCTTTCTTT. Translation gives CASSSTGNTEAFF.

The chain couples TRBV7-1 to TRBJ2-1; D is ambiguous. TRBV7-1 falls under the ORF class, with uncertain function. Trimming removed 4 bases from V and 5 bases from J, with 12 bases in between. This CDR3 has 14 amino acids. This chain's CDR3 is CASSFGLLNNEQFF. Written as DNA, the CDR3 is TGTGCCAGCAGCTTTGGTCTACTAAACAATGAGCAGTTCTTC.

The J gene is TRBJ2-1, the V gene TRBV10-2; possibly TRBD2 for D (6 bases). V was cut by 8 bases and J by 8 bases, with 10 bases left in between. Germline CDR1 WSHSY, CDR2 SAAADI. This CDR3 comprises 11 residues. The CDR3 nucleotides are TGCGCCAGCGGAGGGTTCCATGAGCAGTTCTTC. Translated: CASGGFHEQFF.

The gene calls are TRBV5-6 and TRBJ2-7; D might be TRBD1 or TRBD2, each matching 5 bases. Trimming cost V 4 bases and J 0 bases, with 14 bases left between them. CDR1 and CDR2 from the germline V gene are SGHDT and YYEEEE. This CDR3 is built from 15 residues. The CDR3 here is CASSQERGSSYEQYV. The CDR3 region has the DNA TGTGCCAGCAGCCAGGAGAGGGGAAGCTCCTACGAGCAGTACGTC.

The chain has TRBV4-2 and TRBJ2-7, with TRBD2 identical over 8 bases. Per the germline V gene, CDR1 is LGHNA and CDR2 is YNFKEQ. CDR3 size: 16 residues. Trimming took 0 bases from V and 3 from J; bases not matched to a gene: 7. The CDR3 sequence: CASSQDRAGGIYEQYF. DNA of the CDR3: TGTGCCAGCAGCCAAGATAGGGCGGGGGGAATCTACGAGCAGTACTTC.

The V call is TRBV19, the J call TRBJ2-7; TRBD1 matches at 8 bases. The CDR3 has 14 amino acids. In germline, CDR1 is LNHDA, CDR2 SQIVND (reference sequence). The ends lost 3 bases at V and 3 bases at J; junction bases unmatched: 4. CDR3 sequence: CASSMRQGNYEQYF. The CDR3 DNA reads TGTGCCAGTAGTATGAGACAGGGGAACTACGAGCAGTACTTC.

The V and J genes are TRBV5-1 and TRBJ1-3; D unclear. Trimming cost V 4 bases and J 8 bases, with 16 bases left between them. This CDR3 comprises 14 residues. Looked up from germline, CDR1 is SGHRS and CDR2 is YFSETQ. This CDR3 reads CASSGSAPWDTIYF. The DNA for the CDR3 is TGCGCCAGCAGCGGGTCAGCCCCCTGGGACACCATATATTTT.

V is TRBV29-1 and J is TRBJ2-2; 9 bases line up with TRBD1. V trimming: 6 bases; J trimming: 1 base; junction bases outside the gene matches: 3. Germline V CDR1 and CDR2: SQVTM, ANQGSEA. CDR3 size: 14 residues. CDR3 bases: TGCAGCGTACTGACAGGGGGGAACACCGGGGAGCTGTTTTTT. Its translation is CSVLTGGNTGELFF.

This rearrangement joins TRBV4-2 to TRBJ2-7; the D is unclear. This CDR3 spans 13 amino acids. V lost 4 bases and J lost 5, with 12 bases in between. Germline V lookup: CDR1 LGHNA, CDR2 YNFKEQ. The CDR3: CASSPVPFHEQYF. CDR3 nucleotides: TGTGCCAGCAGCCCGGTCCCTTTTCACGAGCAGTACTTC.

This chain links TRBV7-9 with TRBJ2-7; 8 bases are a match to TRBD1. Trimming at V came to 2 bases and at J to 1 base, leaving 10 bases not matched to a gene. This CDR3 is 17 amino acids long. CDR1 is SEHNR, CDR2 FQNEAQ, per germline (reference sequence). The CDR3 spells CASSLTPGQGESYEQYF. As DNA, the CDR3 is TGTGCCAGCAGCTTAACCCCAGGACAGGGAGAGTCCTACGAGCAGTACTTC.

This chain connects TRBV6-1 to TRBJ1-1; D remains ambiguous. V gave up 7 bases and J gave up 3 bases, with 15 bases separating them. The CDR3 extends over 14 amino acids. In germline, CDR1 is MNHNS, CDR2 SASEGT. In DNA form, the CDR3 reads TGTGCCAGCACCTTCTGGGGTGAGGACACTGAAGCTTTCTTT. Its protein is CASTFWGEDTEAFF.

This chain joins TRBV7-2 and TRBJ2-3; D may be TRBD2 (6 bases). This CDR3 is 15 amino acids long. CDR1 is SGHTA and CDR2 is FQGNSA in the germline V gene. Trimming took 4 bases from V and 0 from J, leaving 11 bases between them. CDR3 DNA sequence: TGTGCCAGCAGCTCGCCGGGGGTTAGCACAGATACGCAGTATTTT. Its protein product is CASSSPGVSTDTQYF.

The genes are TRBV5-1 and TRBJ2-2, with 8 bases that match TRBD1. The V gene end was trimmed by 7 bases and the J gene end by 4 bases; junction bases not matched to a gene: 9. CDR1 is SGHRS and CDR2 is YFSETQ in the germline V gene. The CDR3 has 15 amino acids. CDR3 bases: TGCGCCAGCGGCCAGGGGGCCTCCTCCACCGGGGAGCTGTTTTTT. It yields the protein CASGQGASSTGELFF. Combining the CDR3 with reference TRBV5-1 and TRBJ2-2 gives the whole variable domain KAGVTQTPRYLIKTRGQQVTLSCSPISGHRSVSWYQQTPGQGLQFLFEYFSETQRNKGNFPGRFSGRQFSNSRSEMNVSTLELGDSALYLCASGQGASSTGELFFGEGSRLTVL.

The CDR3 loop reads CANRDRFTGELFF. The CDR3 DNA reads TGTGCCAACCGGGACAGGTTCACCGGGGAGCTGTTTTTT. This chain links TRBV10-3 with TRBJ2-2, with TRBD1 identical over 8 bases. CDR1 and CDR2 (germline): ENHRY, SYGVKD. The CDR3 totals 13 residues. Losses at the gene ends were 10 bases for V and 4 bases for J; bases not matched to a gene: 5.

This clone was seen a few times. This chain connects TRBV9 to TRBJ1-1; the D gene is possibly TRBD1 (5 bases). Trimming removed 0 bases at V and 5 bases at J, with 8 bases between. The CDR3 is 13 amino acids. CDR1 and CDR2 (germline): SGDLS, YYNGEE. This chain's CDR3 is CASSVGRATEAFF. CDR3 sequence (DNA): TGTGCCAGCAGCGTAGGCAGGGCGACTGAAGCTTTCTTT.